Below are 8 T cell receptor beta chains sequenced from a single sample in a study of blood T cells in healthy people across ages. It was with a sample-barcoded 5' primer and a J-beta primer mix that a second PCR of roughly 7 to 11 cycles was run. TCRdb processed the 5' RACE reads anew with MiXCR; each CDR3 protein has one entry. The sample lists nearly 1 million distinct CDR3 sequences, roughly half occurring once. Sequencing was carried out using blood. These receptors came from a woman between 55 and 75 years old in good health.

About this clonotype: A junction end diverges from the germline sequence, so it may reflect a read error. The V gene is TRBV7-2, the J gene TRBJ2-6, with D perhaps TRBD1 (5 bases). CDR1 and CDR2 from the germline V gene are SGHTA and FQGNSA. The CDR3 runs to 17 residues. The CDR3: CASSLSVRFSGANALTF. CDR3 in DNA: TGTGCCAGCAGCTTATCGGTCAGGTTCTCTGGGGCCAACGCCCTGACTTTC.

The chain uses TRBV20-1 and TRBJ2-7; 7 bases map to TRBD2. The V segment lost 5 bases and the J segment 5 bases; nucleotides outside the gene matches: 3. The CDR3 length is 11 residues. The germline gives CDR1 DFQATT, CDR2 SNEGSKA (reference sequence). CDR3 bases: TGCAGTGCTGTCCGGGGGGACGAGCAGTACTTC. Amino acid sequence: CSAVRGDEQYF.

V gene TRBV6-6 combines with J gene TRBJ2-7; 10 positions match TRBD2. The CDR3 is 15 residues long. Germline CDR1 is MNHNY and CDR2 is SVGAGI (reference sequence). With V trimmed by 10 bases and J by 6 bases, 15 bases remained unmatched. CDR3 sequence (DNA): TGTGCCACCAACCCCGAGTTAGCGGGAGGTCTCGAGCAGTACTTC. It specifies CATNPELAGGLEQYF.

V is TRBV3-1 and J is TRBJ2-1, with D possibly being TRBD1 or TRBD2 (6 bases each). This CDR3 has 17 residues. Per the germline V gene, CDR1 is LGHDT and CDR2 is YNNKEL (reference sequence). V shed 4 bases and J shed 5 bases, with 21 bases lying between them. The CDR3 region is CASSRLIGGSGNNEQFF. CDR3 bases: TGTGCCAGCAGCCGACTAATAGGGGGGAGTGGGAACAATGAGCAGTTCTTC.

This clonotype was seen once. One end of the junction does not line up with germline, which may come from a read error. J is TRBJ2-5 and V is TRBV6-1, with 12 bases fitting TRBD2. Germline CDR1 MNHNS, CDR2 SASEGT. The CDR3 has 16 residues. In DNA form, the CDR3 reads TGTGACAGCAGTGAATTAGGGACTAGCGGGCTAGAGACCCAGTACTTC. Translating gives CDSSELGTSGLETQYF.

This clonotype came up once. The chain couples TRBV20-1 to TRBJ1-5; D gene unclear. Looked up from germline, CDR1 is DFQATT and CDR2 is SNEGSKA (reference sequence). The CDR3 loop spans 14 amino acids. V dropped 6 bases and J dropped 5 bases, with 17 bases sitting between them. The CDR3 sequence is CSAADVREDQPQHF. As DNA, the CDR3 is TGCAGTGCCGCCGATGTAAGAGAGGATCAGCCCCAGCATTTT.

The chain has TRBV20-1 and TRBJ2-7; 12 nucleotides align to TRBD2. CDR3 length equals 14 residues. Germline loops: CDR1 DFQATT, CDR2 SNEGSKA (reference sequence). With V trimmed by 5 bases and J by 7 bases, 9 bases remained unmatched. The CDR3: CSAPSGRAWGEQYF. DNA for the CDR3: TGCAGTGCTCCTAGCGGGAGGGCCTGGGGAGAGCAGTACTTC.

There are many counts of this clonotype. The chain has TRBV30 and TRBJ2-7; D unclear. The CDR3 has 13 residues. The V gene lost 0 bases and the J gene lost 7 bases, with 13 bases spanning the gap. CDR1 and CDR2 (germline): GTSNPN, SVGIG (reference sequence). Here the CDR3 reads CAWSVSLIGEQYF. The CDR3 DNA reads as TGTGCCTGGAGTGTGTCGCTCATAGGGGAGCAGTACTTC.